This T cell receptor (beta chain) was found in a study of technical replicates of blood from several donors. Profiled with immunoSEQ multiplex PCR; TCRdb holds only in-frame clones, not every one. The profile shows roughly 80,000 clones, 96% of them singletons. Germline V gives CDR1 SGHNT, CDR2 YENEEA. CDR3 size: 16 residues. Losses at the gene ends were 7 bases for V and 3 bases for J; bases not matched to a gene: 14. The chain has TRBV11-3 and TRBJ2-7; 8 bases are shared with TRBD2. What was sequenced was T cells isolated from PBMCs. This sequence was found in a human donor in good health. In DNA, the CDR3 is TGTGCCAGCAACAAAAGAAGCGGGAGTAGTAGCTACGAGCAGTACTTC. It codes for CASNKRSGSSSYEQYF.